These 18 T cell receptor beta chains were all obtained from the same sample, sequenced in a study of cytomegalovirus exposure and HLA in healthy donors. Primers: 60 Vbeta forward and 13 Jbeta reverse. Here immunoSEQ multiplex PCR was the method, and the copy in TCRdb shows in-frame clones only, minus some. Of more than 85,000 clones in the sample, 76% were seen once. The specimen sequenced was PBMCs. Source of these receptors: a woman aged 50 to 65 in good health and CMV-seropositive.

To note about this clone: The sample carries other DNA sequences with the same CDR3. The rearrangement joins TRBV5-1 to TRBJ1-2, with D hard to call. Per germline, CDR1 SGHRS and CDR2 YFSETQ. The CDR3 is 15 residues long. Trimming removed 0 bases from V and 2 bases from J, with 11 bases in between. CDR3 sequence: CASSLGGSQNYGYTF. In nucleotides, the CDR3 is TGCGCCAGCAGCTTGGGAGGGTCCCAAAACTATGGCTACACCTTC.

The chain carries TRBV9 and TRBJ1-2; D remains unclear. The CDR3 loop spans 16 amino acids. Trimming removed 0 bases at V and 0 bases at J, with 12 bases between. The germline CDR1 and CDR2 sequences are SGDLS and YYNGEE. The CDR3 DNA is TGTGCCAGCAGCGTAGGGGCAGCCTTAGCTAACTATGGCTACACCTTC. Protein sequence: CASSVGAALANYGYTF.

This clone showed up just a few times. This CDR3 reads CASSYSFSGGYEQYF. CDR3 in DNA: TGTGCCAGCAGTTACTCGTTTAGCGGGGGCTACGAGCAGTACTTC. The gene calls are TRBV6-5 and TRBJ2-7, with 9 positions matching TRBD2. Germline-derived CDR1 and CDR2 are MNHEY and SVGAGI. This CDR3 has 15 residues. V trimming: 0 bases; J trimming: 3 bases; junction bases outside the gene matches: 3.

In this sample, this clone turned up once. V is TRBV4-1 and J is TRBJ2-7, with D tentatively TRBD1 (5 bases). Trimming left V 3 bases short and J 3 bases short, with 9 bases between. The V gene's germline CDR1 is MGHRA and CDR2 YSYEKL. This CDR3 has 13 amino acids. CDR3 DNA sequence: TGCGCCAGCAGCCAGGGGCCCCTCTACGAGCAGTACTTC. As protein: CASSQGPLYEQYF.

The chain uses TRBV4-1 and TRBJ2-7, with TRBD2 matching over 8 bases. The V segment lost 4 bases and the J segment 5 bases; nucleotides outside the gene matches: 7. Germline CDR1 MGHRA, CDR2 YSYEKL. The CDR3 is 14 amino acids. The CDR3 here is CASSPRTSTDEQYF. Written as DNA, the CDR3 is TGCGCCAGCAGCCCCCGGACTAGCACCGACGAGCAGTACTTC.

This sequence joins TRBV9 and TRBJ2-1; D is perhaps TRBD2 (6 bases). Germline lookup yields CDR1 SGDLS and CDR2 YYNGEE. The CDR3 is made up of 15 amino acids. The V end lost 2 bases, the J end lost 7 bases, and 16 bases lay between the germline ends. Written as DNA, the CDR3 is TGTGCCAGCAGCGTGTTAGTGGAGGCGGGGAATGAGCAGTTCTTC. Its translation: CASSVLVEAGNEQFF.

This clone has more than one count but fewer than ten. The chain has TRBV27 and TRBJ2-6; possibly TRBD1 for D (5 bases). The germline gives CDR1 MNHEY, CDR2 SMNVEV (reference sequence). The V and J ends lost 8 bases and 2 bases respectively, with 16 bases between them. There are 16 residues in the CDR3. CDR3 in amino acids: CASGQGSIPGANVLTF. The CDR3 region has the DNA TGTGCCAGCGGGCAGGGAAGCATTCCTGGGGCCAACGTCCTGACTTTC.

The chain combines TRBV6-1 with TRBJ1-1; maybe TRBD1 (6 bases). V lost 7 bases to trimming and J lost 4 bases, with 16 bases between them. CDR3 length: 14 amino acids. Germline assignment: CDR1 MNHNS and CDR2 SASEGT. The CDR3 DNA follows: TGTGCCAGCAAACTTAACAGGGTTGGCACTGAAGCTTTCTTT. The encoded protein is CASKLNRVGTEAFF.

This clone has only one observation. The J gene is TRBJ1-1, the V gene TRBV6-5, with a possible D match to TRBD1 (5 bases). The CDR3 totals 13 residues. Trimming took 7 bases from V and 5 from J, leaving 14 bases between them. Per the germline V gene, CDR1 is MNHEY and CDR2 is SVGAGI. CDR3 loop: CASTNPGLTEAFF. In DNA, the CDR3 is TGTGCCAGCACCAATCCAGGGTTAACTGAAGCTTTCTTT.

This clone was recorded once. This chain links TRBV5-8 with TRBJ2-5; D ambiguous. Per the germline V gene, CDR1 is SGHTS and CDR2 is YDEGEE. This CDR3 contains 11 residues. Between the trimmed V and J ends, which lost 2 bases and 13 bases, there was a span of 12 bases. CDR3 loop: CASSFGASRYF. The CDR3 coding sequence is TGTGCCAGCAGCTTTGGTGCTAGTCGGTACTTC. The full variable domain, rest sourced from reference TRBV5-8 and TRBJ2-5, is EAGVTQSPTHLIKTRGQQATLRCSPISGHTSVYWYQQALGLGLQFLLWYDEGEERNRGNFPPRFSGRQFPNYSSELNVNALELEDSALYLCASSFGASRYFGPGTRLLVL.

This clone was recorded once. The V and J genes are TRBV7-9 and TRBJ2-3, with D maybe TRBD2 (6 bases). CDR1 and CDR2 (germline): SEHNR, FQNEAQ (reference sequence). The CDR3 totals 15 residues. V was trimmed by 3 bases and J by 1 base, leaving 11 bases between them. The CDR3 reads CASSFWGGRTDTQYF. In DNA, the CDR3 is TGTGCCAGCAGCTTCTGGGGAGGCCGCACAGATACGCAGTATTTT.

V is TRBV10-3 and J is TRBJ1-2; TRBD1 might be the D (5 bases). The CDR3 has 14 residues. Germline-derived CDR1 and CDR2 are ENHRY and SYGVKD. Between the trimmed V and J ends, which lost 11 bases and 4 bases, there was a span of 20 bases. The CDR3 loop is CASSPGGDGYGYTF. In nucleotides, the CDR3 is TGTGCCTCCTCCCCGGGGGGTGATGGCTATGGCTACACCTTC.

This clone turned up a few times. A junction boundary mismatches the germline segment, possibly from a read error. The chain joins TRBV7-9 to TRBJ2-2; tentatively, D is TRBD1 or TRBD2 (5 bases each). The CDR3 is 12 amino acids. CDR1 and CDR2 from the germline V gene are SEHNR and FQNEAQ (reference sequence). As DNA, the CDR3 is TGTTCCAGCAGGGCCGGGGACGGGGAGCTGTTTTTT. It codes for CSSRAGDGELFF.

The chain uses TRBV7-3 and TRBJ2-1, with 8 bases identical to TRBD1. Losses at the gene ends were 5 bases for V and 3 bases for J; bases not matched to a gene: 6. Germline-derived CDR1 and CDR2 are SGHTA and FQGTGA. The CDR3 sequence is 15 residues long. The CDR3 nucleotides read TGTGCCAGCAGCATTGGACAGGGAGGCTACAATGAGCAGTTCTTC. Translated: CASSIGQGGYNEQFF.

The chain carries TRBV11-3 and TRBJ1-3, with D perhaps matching TRBD1 (6 bases). Germline V lookup: CDR1 SGHNT, CDR2 YENEEA. Deletions cut 0 bases from V and 6 bases from J, with 12 bases between. The CDR3 sequence is 15 residues long. The CDR3: CASSLDRTAENTIYF. CDR3 DNA: TGTGCCAGCAGCTTAGATAGGACAGCTGAAAACACCATATATTTT.

This rearrangement joins TRBV5-1 to TRBJ2-6, with no clear D. CDR1 is SGHRS, CDR2 YFSETQ, per germline. CDR3 size: 15 residues. Trimming pared 7 bases from V and 2 bases from J, leaving 13 bases between. DNA of the CDR3: TGCGCCAGCTGCCCCTCGGGTACTGGGGCCAACGTCCTGACTTTC. Translating it yields CASCPSGTGANVLTF.

The J gene is TRBJ2-1, the V gene TRBV7-3; 13 nucleotides agree with TRBD2. Germline-derived CDR1 and CDR2 are SGHTA and FQGTGA. This CDR3 has 18 residues. V shed 2 bases and J 0 bases; nucleotides not matched to a gene: 4. The CDR3 nucleotides read TGTGCCAGCAGCTTATCACTAGCGGGAGGGTTCTCCTACAATGAGCAGTTCTTC. Protein product: CASSLSLAGGFSYNEQFF.

The V call is TRBV29-1, the J call TRBJ2-5; possibly TRBD2 for D (6 bases). The CDR3 is made up of 12 amino acids. Trimming took 3 bases from V and 5 from J, leaving 10 bases between them. The germline gives CDR1 SQVTM, CDR2 ANQGSEA. CDR3 nucleotides: TGCAGCGTTGACACAGGAGGGGAGACCCAGTACTTC. Its translation is CSVDTGGETQYF.